What follows are 18 T cell receptor beta chains derived from one specimen sequenced in a study of molecular identifiers for immune sequencing clone quantification. TCRdb redid the calling of the PCR reads with MiXCR, one entry per CDR3 protein. The sample includes about 36,000 distinct CDR3 sequences, about a fifth of them seen just once. Sample: naive CD8+ T cells from blood, with Jurkat cell RNA spiked in. Subset meaning: FACS-sorted CD8+CD4-CCR7+CD45RA+ naive T cells. The receptors come from a human donor in good health. Some libraries in this study had Jurkat cell RNA spiked in.

This clonotype was seen at least ten times. V and J are TRBV7-9 and TRBJ2-7; 7 bases line up with TRBD2. V dropped 7 bases and J dropped 4; count of bases not matched to a gene: 10. Germline CDR1 SEHNR, CDR2 FQNEAQ (reference sequence). The CDR3 loop spans 14 amino acids. CDR3 region: CASTQVAGVYEQYF. The DNA of the CDR3 is TGTGCCAGCACCCAAGTGGCGGGAGTGTACGAGCAGTACTTC. Looking up the rest from reference TRBV7-9 and TRBJ2-7 gives the full variable domain: DTGVSQNPRHKITKRGQNVTFRCDPISEHNRLYWYRQTLGQGPEFLTYFQNEAQLEKSRLLSDRFSAERPKGSFSTLEIQRTEQGDSAMYLCASTQVAGVYEQYFGPGTRLTVT.

There are many counts of this clonotype. The chain employs TRBV28 and TRBJ1-5, with 7 nucleotides matching TRBD1. The germline V gene encodes CDR1 MDHEN and CDR2 SYDVKM. The CDR3 loop spans 15 amino acids. The V and J ends lost 2 bases and 4 bases, in that order; junction bases with no gene match: 5. Here the CDR3 DNA reads TGTGCCAGCAGTTTAGGTCCCAGGGGGAATCAGCCCCAGCATTTT. This codes for CASSLGPRGNQPQHF.

In this sample, this clonotype turned up many times. The chain is built from TRBV4-2 and TRBJ2-3; TRBD2 is a possible D gene (5 bases). The germline gives CDR1 LGHNA, CDR2 YNFKEQ. Trimming removed 0 bases at V and 3 bases at J, with 10 bases between. CDR3 length: 15 amino acids. CDR3 protein: CASSQDLAGTDTQYF. CDR3 sequence (DNA): TGTGCCAGCAGCCAAGATCTAGCTGGTACAGATACGCAGTATTTT.

This clonotype was recorded many times. The chain joins TRBV4-3 to TRBJ2-7, with 9 bases identical to TRBD2. There are 16 residues in the CDR3. V dropped 1 base and J dropped 3; count of bases not matched to a gene: 7. From germline, CDR1 is LGHNA and CDR2 YSLEER. The CDR3 is CASSQVGSGSVYEQYF. In nucleotides, the CDR3 is TGCGCCAGCAGCCAAGTTGGTAGCGGGAGCGTCTACGAGCAGTACTTC.

Concerning this clonotype: This may arise from a read error, as a much more abundant clone is one base away. This chain uses TRBV12-5 with TRBJ2-5; weak D call: TRBD1 (6 bases). V lost 2 bases and J 2 bases, leaving 15 bases between the germline ends. The germline V gene has CDR1 LGHNT and CDR2 FRNRAP. This CDR3 has 16 residues. This chain's CDR3 is CASGLKRRQDQETQYF. DNA for the CDR3: TGTGCTAGTGGTTTGAAACGGAGACAGGATCAAGAGACCCAGTACTTC. The variable domain in full, completed from reference TRBV12-5 and TRBJ2-5, reads DARVTQTPRHKVTEMGQEVTMRCQPILGHNTVFWYRQTMMQGLELLAYFRNRAPLDDSGMPKDRFSAEMPDATLATLKIQPSEPRDSAVYFCASGLKRRQDQETQYFGPGTRLLVL.

This clonotype was found many times. This sequence joins TRBV4-2 and TRBJ1-4; D may be TRBD1 (6 bases). Trimming removed 4 bases at V and 4 bases at J, with 16 bases between. Per germline, CDR1 LGHNA and CDR2 YNFKEQ. The CDR3 sequence is 16 residues long. CDR3 sequence (DNA): TGTGCCAGCAGCCCGACCTCGGGGGCTATTAATGAAAAACTGTTTTTT. This encodes CASSPTSGAINEKLFF.

The chain is built from TRBV12-3 or TRBV12-4 and TRBJ2-7; tentatively, D is TRBD1 (6 bases). The V gene lost 5 bases and the J gene lost 0 bases, with 11 bases spanning the gap. The CDR3 length is 14 residues. The CDR3 region has the DNA TGTGCCAGCAGTCCTACAGGGCCCTCCTACGAGCAGTACTTC. As protein: CASSPTGPSYEQYF.

Ten or more counts support this clonotype. The J gene is TRBJ2-7, the V gene TRBV6-2 or TRBV6-3; tentatively, D is TRBD2 (7 bases). This CDR3 spans 12 amino acids. The V end lost 6 bases, the J end lost 6 bases, and 12 bases lay between the germline ends. The germline V gene encodes CDR1 MNHEY and CDR2 SVGEGT. The CDR3 spells CASSQGGAEQYF. The DNA for the CDR3 is TGTGCCAGCAGCCAAGGGGGGGCCGAGCAGTACTTC.

This clonotype appeared many times. The gene calls are TRBV12-3 or TRBV12-4 and TRBJ2-3; D uncertain. The V gene lost 7 bases and the J gene lost 3 bases, with 8 bases spanning the gap. The CDR3 length is 12 residues. DNA of the CDR3: TGTGCCAGCACCCCTTCGACAGATACGCAGTATTTT. It is translated as CASTPSTDTQYF.

About this clonotype itself: A read error may be the cause here, since a much bigger clone is one base away. Here the CDR3 reads CASSTLLGYYGYTF. CDR3 coding DNA: TGTGCCAGCAGTACCCTACTCGGGTACTATGGCTACACCTTC. The chain uses TRBV27 and TRBJ1-2; unclear D gene. V was pared by 5 bases and J by 3 bases, with 13 bases between. CDR3 length equals 14 residues. Germline lookup yields CDR1 MNHEY and CDR2 SMNVEV (reference sequence).

At least ten counts were recorded for this clonotype. The V and J genes are TRBV7-6 and TRBJ2-2; 11 bases map to TRBD1. CDR1 and CDR2 (germline): SGHVS, FNYEAQ. Trimming removed 5 bases from V and 6 bases from J; junction bases left unmatched: 5. There are 15 residues in the CDR3. The CDR3 nucleotides read TGTGCCAGCAGCCTACAGGGACAGGGGGCCGGGGAGCTGTTTTTT. Translated, it gives CASSLQGQGAGELFF.

Here the CDR3 DNA reads TGTGCCAGCAGCTTGAACTCTGGGGCCAACGTCCTGACTTTC. It encodes CASSLNSGANVLTF. This chain joins TRBV7-9 and TRBJ2-6; no firm D call. CDR3 size: 14 residues. V lost 3 bases and J lost 0, with 3 bases in between. Germline values: CDR1 SEHNR, CDR2 FQNEAQ (reference sequence).

This clonotype was observed many times. The CDR3, as DNA: TGTGCCAGCAGCTTAGTAGCGGGAGGGCGAGATACGCAGTATTTT. The encoded protein is CASSLVAGGRDTQYF. The chain links TRBV7-6 to TRBJ2-3; 11 bases fit TRBD2. The CDR3 totals 15 residues. Germline CDR1 and CDR2: SGHVS and FNYEAQ. V was pared by 1 base and J by 5 bases, with 2 bases of the junction left unmatched.

This clonotype has just one count. The J gene is TRBJ2-1, the V gene TRBV6-2 or TRBV6-3; D unresolved. Germline-derived CDR1 and CDR2 are MNHEY and SVGEGT. This CDR3 comprises 16 residues. The germline V and J ends were trimmed by 2 bases and 4 bases, with 15 bases remaining between them. DNA of the CDR3: TGTGCCAGCAGTTACCTAGTAACCAGAGGATACAATGAGCAGTTCTTC. Translated: CASSYLVTRGYNEQFF.

This clonotype was detected ten times or more. J is TRBJ2-7 and V is TRBV6-2 or TRBV6-3; TRBD2 matches 7 bases. Germline V gene data show CDR1 as MNHEY and CDR2 as SVGEGT. This CDR3 has 14 amino acids. J lost 5 bases, V lost 5 bases, and 9 bases had no gene match. CDR3 sequence reads: CASSKTSSLDEQYF. The DNA of the CDR3 is TGTGCCAGCAGTAAGACTAGCTCTCTCGACGAGCAGTACTTC.

For this clonotype: A much larger clone lies a single base off, so this may be a read error. This chain joins TRBV12-3 or TRBV12-4 and TRBJ2-1, with 7 bases aligning to TRBD2. This CDR3 spans 14 amino acids. Unmatched junction bases numbered 11, after V lost 7 bases and J lost 8 bases. Here the CDR3 DNA reads TGTGCCAGCAATTTTGGACTAGTGATGGATGAGCAGTTCTTC. Protein: CASNFGLVMDEQFF.

This clonotype was picked up many times. CDR3 nucleotides: TGCGCCAGCAGCCCCGGGACGGTCTCCTACGAGCAGTACTTC. Its translation: CASSPGTVSYEQYF. This chain joins TRBV4-3 and TRBJ2-7, with D possibly being TRBD1 or TRBD2 (5 bases each). This CDR3 has 14 amino acids. In germline, CDR1 is LGHNA, CDR2 YSLEER. V dropped 4 bases and J dropped 0 bases, with 10 bases sitting between them.

There are a few counts of this clonotype. The rearrangement links TRBV12-3 or TRBV12-4 to TRBJ2-7, with D perhaps TRBD2 (6 bases). This CDR3 spans 12 amino acids. Trimming took off 8 bases at V and 2 bases at J, with 10 bases between the two ends. CDR3 region: CASGRITYEQYF. The CDR3, as DNA: TGTGCCAGCGGGAGGATAACCTACGAGCAGTACTTC.